Detailed here is one TCR beta chain. Its antigen is currently unknown. The DNA ends 3 residues before the CDR3 does, and the rest of the CDR3 is filled in from the germline J gene. MY09/MY11 PCR detected cervical HPV DNA; dot-blot assigned genotypes. The data are from a study of T cells in women clearing cervical HPV infection. At the level of the study: Controls gave blood once infection was undetectable; cases at lesion identification. Overall study results and limits: CIN3+ cases had significantly higher TCR richness than controls; evenness did not differ.

TCRdb keeps only in-frame clones here, not all; method: immunoSEQ multiplex PCR. Its clone listing holds fewer than 50,000 clones. Trimming cost V 2 bases and J 2 bases, with 7 bases left between them. Germline CDR1 is MNHEY and CDR2 is SMNVEV (reference sequence). This CDR3 is built from 13 residues. The TCR sequence derives from a woman aged 18 to 69 with a cervical HPV16 infection that either progressed to CIN3+ or cleared (not recorded which). The chain is built from TRBV27 and TRBJ2-7; D unresolved. Sequenced: blood buffy coat. The CDR3 loop is CASSLQAPYEQYF. The sequenced CDR3 bases are TGTGCCAGCAGTTTACAGGCCCCCTACGAG.